This entry concerns a single T cell receptor (beta chain). Its antigen is undetermined. The primer mix had 60 Vbeta and 13 Jbeta primers. Profiling relied on immunoSEQ multiplex PCR, and the TCRdb table lists in-frame clones only, not all of them. The data hold about 260,000 clones, with about 75% observed a single time. The data were taken from a study of cytomegalovirus exposure and HLA in healthy donors. Whole-study results and caveats: CMV serostatus stood as the only immune exposure information on hand.

The CDR3 consists of 14 residues. The V gene's germline CDR1 is SNHLY and CDR2 FYNNEI. The sample was PBMCs. The rearrangement joins TRBV2 to TRBJ2-5; D might be TRBD1 (5 bases). The DNA end favors TRBJ2-7, so the J call may be wrong. This TCR was sampled from a female donor in good health and CMV-seronegative. The CDR3 loop is CASRGAPSSYEQYF. The CDR3 DNA reads TGTGCCAGCAGAGGGGCACCAAGCTCCTACGAGCAGTACTTC.